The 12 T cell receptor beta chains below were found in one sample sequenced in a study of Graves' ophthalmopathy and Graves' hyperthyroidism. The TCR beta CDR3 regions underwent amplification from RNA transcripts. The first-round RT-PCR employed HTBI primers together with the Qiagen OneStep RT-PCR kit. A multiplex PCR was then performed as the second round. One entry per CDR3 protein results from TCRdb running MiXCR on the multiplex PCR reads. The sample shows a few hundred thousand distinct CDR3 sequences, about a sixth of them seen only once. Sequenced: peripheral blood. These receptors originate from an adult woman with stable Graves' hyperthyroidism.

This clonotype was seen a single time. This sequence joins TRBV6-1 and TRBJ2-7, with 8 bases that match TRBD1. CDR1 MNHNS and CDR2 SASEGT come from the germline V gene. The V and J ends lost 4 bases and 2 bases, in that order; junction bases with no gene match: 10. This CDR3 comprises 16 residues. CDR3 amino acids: CASSGLRRDRPYEQYF. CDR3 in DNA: TGTGCCAGCAGTGGACTTCGCCGGGACAGGCCCTACGAGCAGTACTTC.

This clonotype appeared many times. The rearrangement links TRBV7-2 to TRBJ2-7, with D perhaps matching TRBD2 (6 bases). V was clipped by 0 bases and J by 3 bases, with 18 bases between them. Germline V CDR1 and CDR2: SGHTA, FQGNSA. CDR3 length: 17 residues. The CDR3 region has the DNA TGTGCCAGCAGCTTAGCTGTAGCGGTTAAAACGGGCTACGAGCAGTACTTC. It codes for CASSLAVAVKTGYEQYF.

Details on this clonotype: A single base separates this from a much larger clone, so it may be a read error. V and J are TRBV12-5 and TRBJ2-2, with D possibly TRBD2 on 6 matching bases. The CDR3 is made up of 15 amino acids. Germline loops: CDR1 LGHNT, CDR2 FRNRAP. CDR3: CASGLGEDPPGELCF. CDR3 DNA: TGTGCTAGTGGTTTGGGGGAGGATCCCCCCGGGGAGCTGTGTTTT.

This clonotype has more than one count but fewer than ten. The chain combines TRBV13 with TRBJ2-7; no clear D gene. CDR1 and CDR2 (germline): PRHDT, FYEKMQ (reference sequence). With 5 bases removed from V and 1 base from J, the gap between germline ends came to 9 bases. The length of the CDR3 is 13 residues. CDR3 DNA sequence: TGTGCCAGCAGCCCATACGCGTCCTACGAGCAGTACTTC. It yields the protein CASSPYASYEQYF.

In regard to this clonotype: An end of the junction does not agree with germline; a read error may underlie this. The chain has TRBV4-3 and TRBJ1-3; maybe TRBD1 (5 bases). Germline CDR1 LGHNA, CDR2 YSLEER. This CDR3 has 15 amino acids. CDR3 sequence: CASIQTGATGNTIYF. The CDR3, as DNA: TGCGCCAGCATCCAAACCGGGGCAACTGGAAACACCATATATTTT.

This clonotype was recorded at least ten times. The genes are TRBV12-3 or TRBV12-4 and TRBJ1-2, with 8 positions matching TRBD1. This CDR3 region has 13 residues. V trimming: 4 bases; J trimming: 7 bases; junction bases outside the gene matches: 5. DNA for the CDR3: TGTGCCAGCAGTTCCCGGACAGGGCGTGGCTACACCTTC. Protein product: CASSSRTGRGYTF.

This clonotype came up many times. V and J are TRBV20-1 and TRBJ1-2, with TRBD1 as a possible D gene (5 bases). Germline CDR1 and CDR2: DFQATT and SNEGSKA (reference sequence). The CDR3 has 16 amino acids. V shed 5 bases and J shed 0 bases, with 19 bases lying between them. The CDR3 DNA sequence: TGCAGTGCTCCGGGGGACCTTTCCGGAGCTAACTATGGCTACACCTTC. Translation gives CSAPGDLSGANYGYTF.

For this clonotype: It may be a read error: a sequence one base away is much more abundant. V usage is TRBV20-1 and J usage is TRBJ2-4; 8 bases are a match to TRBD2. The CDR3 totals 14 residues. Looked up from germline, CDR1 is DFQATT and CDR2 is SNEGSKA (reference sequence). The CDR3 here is CSARAGGESNIQDF. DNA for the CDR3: TGCAGTGCTAGAGCGGGAGGGGAAAGCAACATTCAGGACTTC.

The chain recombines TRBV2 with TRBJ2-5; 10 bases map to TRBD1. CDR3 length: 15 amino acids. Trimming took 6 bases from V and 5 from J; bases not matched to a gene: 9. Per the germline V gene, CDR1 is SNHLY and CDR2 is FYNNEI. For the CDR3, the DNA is TGTGCCAGCAGCGGACAGGGGGGCGCGTACGAGACCCAGTACTTC. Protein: CASSGQGGAYETQYF.

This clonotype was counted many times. The CDR3 region is CASSGPLSSYEQYF. CDR3 in DNA: TGTGCCAGCTCGGGGCCACTAAGCTCCTACGAGCAGTACTTC. The chain uses TRBV7-9 and TRBJ2-7, with D possibly being TRBD1 or TRBD2 (5 bases each). The CDR3 length is 14 residues. Germline values: CDR1 SEHNR, CDR2 FQNEAQ (reference sequence). The V gene lost 8 bases and the J gene lost 0 bases, with 14 bases spanning the gap. Using reference TRBV7-9 and TRBJ2-7 for the parts outside the CDR3, the full variable domain is DTGVSQNPRHKITKRGQNVTFRCDPISEHNRLYWYRQTLGQGPEFLTYFQNEAQLEKSRLLSDRFSAERPKGSFSTLEIQRTEQGDSAMYLCASSGPLSSYEQYFGPGTRLTVT.

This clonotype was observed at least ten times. The CDR3: CASSLGPTLYAGGREQYF. The CDR3 DNA follows: TGTGCCAGCAGCTTAGGCCCAACGCTCTATGCCGGGGGGCGCGAGCAGTACTTC. The chain carries TRBV11-2 and TRBJ2-7; D may be TRBD2 (7 bases). This CDR3 has 18 residues. Deletions cut 1 base from V and 6 bases from J, with 25 bases between. Looked up from germline, CDR1 is SGHAT and CDR2 is FQNNGV.

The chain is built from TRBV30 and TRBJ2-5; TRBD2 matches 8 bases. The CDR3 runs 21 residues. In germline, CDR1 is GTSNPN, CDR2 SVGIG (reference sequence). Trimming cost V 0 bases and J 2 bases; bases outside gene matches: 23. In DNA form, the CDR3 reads TGTGCCTGGAGTGTAGTGAAGGACATCTTTGCCCAGCGGGAGATACAAGAGACCCAGTACTTC. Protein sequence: CAWSVVKDIFAQREIQETQYF.